This TCR beta chain was sequenced during a study of shared clonotypes between healthy human individuals. V lost 2 bases to trimming and J lost 7 bases; unmatched junction nucleotides: 8. The CDR3 runs 15 residues. From germline, CDR1 is SGHRS and CDR2 YFSETQ. This clone came up once. Its antigen remains unidentified. The repertoire was sequenced with immunoSEQ multiplex PCR; TCRdb's copy has only in-frame clones and lacks some. The table records approximately 1,000,000 clones, around three quarters of them present only once. Overall study findings and caveats: Incompleteness in sorted-subset sequencing, despite large depth, was shown by rarefaction.

The source material was memory CD4+ T cells from PBMCs. Regarding subset: CD45RA-negative fraction. This TCR was sampled from a man younger than 35 in good health. Some clones in this sample may be carry-over from other donors' samples. This sequence joins TRBV5-1 and TRBJ2-1; 8 positions agree with TRBD2. The DNA for the CDR3 is TGCGCCAGCAGCTTTCGGCCGGGACTAGTGAATGAGCAGTTCTTC. The encoded protein is CASSFRPGLVNEQFF. Drawing the rest from reference TRBV5-1 and TRBJ2-1, the complete variable domain is KAGVTQTPRYLIKTRGQQVTLSCSPISGHRSVSWYQQTPGQGLQFLFEYFSETQRNKGNFPGRFSGRQFSNSRSEMNVSTLELGDSALYLCASSFRPGLVNEQFFGPGTRLTVL.